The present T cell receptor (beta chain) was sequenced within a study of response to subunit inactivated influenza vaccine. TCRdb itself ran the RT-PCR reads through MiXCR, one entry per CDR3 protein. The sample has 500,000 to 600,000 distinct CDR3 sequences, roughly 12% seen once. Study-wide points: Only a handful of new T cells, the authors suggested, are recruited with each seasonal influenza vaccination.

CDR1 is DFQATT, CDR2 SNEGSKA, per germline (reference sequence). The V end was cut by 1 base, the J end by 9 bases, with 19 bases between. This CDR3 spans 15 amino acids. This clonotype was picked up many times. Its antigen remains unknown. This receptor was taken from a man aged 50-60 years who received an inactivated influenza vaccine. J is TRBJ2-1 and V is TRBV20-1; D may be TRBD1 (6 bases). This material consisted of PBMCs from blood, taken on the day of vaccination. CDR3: CSARVGGASKVEQFF. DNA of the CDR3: TGCAGTGCTAGAGTTGGGGGCGCTTCTAAGGTTGAGCAGTTCTTC.